The clone carrying this TCR beta chain appeared a single time. The antigen is undetermined. Constant-segment primers served in 5'RACE that generated TCR alpha and TCR beta cDNA libraries bearing sample barcodes and UMIs. One entry per CDR3 protein, called by TCRdb with MiXCR from the 5' RACE reads. The data show about 390,000 distinct CDR3 sequences, around a fifth seen once. The data stem from a study of T-cell memory formation after mild COVID-19. Study results and caveats: Some clones that responded turned up in pre-infection memory, which suggests that cross-reactive memory joined in. Day 15 to 85 contracting clones showed balanced CD4/CD8; later expanders leaned CD4+.

Sequenced material: PBMCs or a T cell subset sorted from them (not recorded which). This TCR was recovered from an adult woman who had mild COVID-19 (a few samples of this study predate the infection). Cell type and time point are not known.

CDR3 residues: CASSKIQGGEQFF. The CDR3 nucleotides read TGTGCCAGCAGTAAGATACAGGGAGGTGAGCAGTTCTTC. The V and J genes are TRBV11-1 and TRBJ2-1; D is possibly TRBD1 or TRBD2 (6 bases each). Between the trimmed V and J ends, which lost 6 bases and 9 bases, there was a span of 15 bases. The germline V gene has CDR1 SGHAT and CDR2 FQDESV (reference sequence). The CDR3 contains 13 residues.